The rows below give T cell receptor beta chains drawn from one sample of a study of blood T cell repertoires in COVID-19. The repertoire was sequenced with immunoSEQ multiplex PCR; TCRdb's copy has only in-frame clones and lacks some. The repertoire includes 250,000 or so clones, 85% to 90% of them detected once, and 1.3% to 1.5% sits in the top ten. The specimen sequenced was peripheral blood. These receptors were obtained from a man older than 75 with acute or convalescent COVID-19. Both conserved end residues are part of each CDR3. A D gene is named only where the DNA matches it firmly. The size entry is marked missing in some rows and otherwise reads once, few, many or a size class.

d_gene: TRBD2
v_gene: TRBV9
abundance: few
j_gene: TRBJ2-2
CDR3aa: CASSTSLAGGPVYTGELFF
CDR3nt: TGTGCCAGCAGCACCTCGTTAGCGGGAGGGCCAGTTTACACCGGGGAGCTGTTTTTT

d_gene: .
v_gene: TRBV29-1
abundance: .
j_gene: TRBJ2-5
CDR3aa: CSVRGNQETQYF
CDR3nt: TGCAGCGTAAGGGGGAACCAAGAGACCCAGTACTTC

d_gene: .
v_gene: TRBV4-2
abundance: few
j_gene: TRBJ1-6
CDR3aa: CASSHAGNNSPLHF
CDR3nt: TGTGCCAGCAGCCATGCGGGGAACAATTCACCCCTCCACTTT

d_gene: .
v_gene: TRBV11-2
abundance: .
j_gene: TRBJ1-4
CDR3aa: CASSLDPSYNEKLFF
CDR3nt: TGTGCCAGCAGCTTAGATCCCTCGTATAATGAAAAACTGTTTTTT

d_gene: .
v_gene: TRBV5-5
abundance: once
j_gene: TRBJ2-7
CDR3aa: CASSLEPELRTYEQYF
CDR3nt: TGTGCCAGCAGCTTGGAGCCAGAGCTGAGGACCTACGAGCAGTACTTC

d_gene: .
v_gene: TRBV7-8
abundance: .
j_gene: TRBJ1-2
CDR3aa: CASSPGLGGYTF
CDR3nt: TGTGCCAGCAGCCCAGGACTTGGTGGCTACACCTTC

d_gene: TRBD2
v_gene: TRBV7-6
abundance: few
j_gene: TRBJ2-1
CDR3aa: CASSLVASGLRYNEQFF
CDR3nt: TGTGCCAGCAGCTTAGTAGCTAGCGGACTCCGTTACAATGAGCAGTTCTTC

d_gene: .
v_gene: TRBV5-1
abundance: .
j_gene: TRBJ1-1
CDR3aa: CASSLALGLNTEAFF
CDR3nt: TGCGCCAGCAGCTTGGCTCTAGGCCTGAACACTGAAGCTTTCTTT

d_gene: TRBD2
v_gene: TRBV3-1/TRBV3-2
abundance: .
j_gene: TRBJ2-1
CDR3aa: CASSYMIAGGIGEQFF
CDR3nt: TGTGCCAGCAGCTACATGATAGCGGGGGGGATCGGTGAGCAGTTCTTC

d_gene: TRBD1
v_gene: TRBV6-5
abundance: .
j_gene: TRBJ2-1
CDR3aa: CASSYSADRGGVEQFF
CDR3nt: TGTGCCAGCAGTTACTCGGCGGACAGGGGGGGGGTTGAGCAGTTCTTC

d_gene: .
v_gene: TRBV5-1
abundance: once
j_gene: TRBJ2-2
CDR3aa: CASSLGTHTGELFF
CDR3nt: TGCGCCAGCAGCTTGGGGACACACACCGGGGAGCTGTTTTTT

d_gene: TRBD1
v_gene: TRBV19
abundance: .
j_gene: TRBJ1-5
CDR3aa: CASSMTGGGQPQHF
CDR3nt: TGTGCCAGTAGTATGACAGGGGGCGGTCAGCCCCAGCATTTT

d_gene: TRBD1
v_gene: TRBV29-1
abundance: .
j_gene: TRBJ2-7
CDR3aa: CSVTTGGRTYEQYF
CDR3nt: TGCAGCGTGACCACAGGGGGGCGTACCTACGAGCAGTACTTC

d_gene: .
v_gene: TRBV29-1
abundance: .
j_gene: TRBJ1-4
CDR3aa: CSGITGSANEKLFF
CDR3nt: TGCAGCGGGATCACAGGCTCCGCTAATGAAAAACTGTTTTTT

d_gene: .
v_gene: TRBV3-1/TRBV3-2
abundance: .
j_gene: TRBJ1-3
CDR3aa: CASSRGGTGNTIYF
CDR3nt: TGTGCCAGCAGCCGGGGGGGGACTGGAAACACCATATATTTT

d_gene: TRBD1
v_gene: TRBV7-8
abundance: .
j_gene: TRBJ1-1
CDR3aa: CASSPYRGRSEAFF
CDR3nt: TGTGCCAGCAGCCCCTACAGGGGTCGGTCCGAAGCTTTCTTT

d_gene: TRBD1
v_gene: TRBV19
abundance: .
j_gene: TRBJ1-4
CDR3aa: CASSIDRGNEKLFF
CDR3nt: TGTGCCAGTAGTATAGACAGGGGGAATGAAAAACTGTTTTTT

d_gene: .
v_gene: TRBV5-1
abundance: .
j_gene: TRBJ1-2
CDR3aa: CASSLVSGDYGYTF
CDR3nt: TGCGCCAGCAGCTTGGTATCAGGGGACTATGGCTACACCTTC

d_gene: .
v_gene: TRBV9
abundance: .
j_gene: TRBJ1-2
CDR3aa: CASSATPRGSYGYTF
CDR3nt: TGTGCCAGCAGCGCGACTCCCAGGGGATCGTATGGCTACACCTTC

d_gene: TRBD2
v_gene: TRBV5-1
abundance: .
j_gene: TRBJ2-1
CDR3aa: CASSLAPGTSAYNEQFF
CDR3nt: TGCGCCAGCAGCTTGGCCCCTGGAACTAGCGCCTACAATGAGCAGTTCTTC

d_gene: .
v_gene: TRBV18
abundance: .
j_gene: TRBJ2-1
CDR3aa: CASSPNPRNEQFF
CDR3nt: TGTGCCAGCTCACCCAACCCCCGGAATGAGCAGTTCTTC

d_gene: .
v_gene: TRBV11-2
abundance: .
j_gene: TRBJ2-5
CDR3aa: CASSSVGSTYQETQYF
CDR3nt: TGTGCCAGCAGCTCCGTGGGCAGCACATATCAAGAGACCCAGTACTTC

d_gene: TRBD1
v_gene: TRBV18
abundance: .
j_gene: TRBJ2-3
CDR3aa: CASSQYDRGNTDTQYF
CDR3nt: TGTGCCAGCTCACAATACGACAGGGGTAACACAGATACGCAGTATTTT

d_gene: .
v_gene: TRBV6-1
abundance: .
j_gene: TRBJ2-3
CDR3aa: CASSERYRGGDTQYF
CDR3nt: TGTGCCAGCAGTGAAAGGTACAGGGGAGGTGATACGCAGTATTTT

d_gene: .
v_gene: TRBV27
abundance: .
j_gene: TRBJ1-1
CDR3aa: CASSLTGHWNTEAFF
CDR3nt: TGTGCCAGCAGTTTGACGGGACACTGGAACACTGAAGCTTTCTTT

d_gene: TRBD2
v_gene: TRBV10-2
abundance: .
j_gene: TRBJ2-7
CDR3aa: CASKGTSVSYEQYF
CDR3nt: TGCGCCAGCAAGGGGACTAGCGTCTCCTACGAGCAGTACTTC

d_gene: TRBD1
v_gene: TRBV2
abundance: once
j_gene: TRBJ1-6
CDR3aa: CASSRDSFSPLHF
CDR3nt: TGTGCCAGCAGCAGGGACAGTTTTTCACCCCTCCACTTT

d_gene: .
v_gene: TRBV4-3
abundance: .
j_gene: TRBJ1-4
CDR3aa: CASSLKGDTNEKLFF
CDR3nt: TGCGCCAGCAGCCTTAAAGGGGATACTAATGAAAAACTGTTTTTT

d_gene: TRBD1
v_gene: TRBV24-1
abundance: few
j_gene: TRBJ2-3
CDR3aa: CATSDTDRDLTDTQYF
CDR3nt: TGTGCCACCAGTGATACGGACAGGGACTTAACAGATACGCAGTATTTT

d_gene: .
v_gene: TRBV12-3/TRBV12-4
abundance: .
j_gene: TRBJ1-1
CDR3aa: CASTFGLNTEAFF
CDR3nt: TGTGCCAGCACCTTCGGTCTGAACACTGAAGCTTTCTTT

d_gene: .
v_gene: TRBV2
abundance: .
j_gene: TRBJ2-7
CDR3aa: CASSEDGLSPYYEQYF
CDR3nt: TGTGCCAGCAGTGAAGATGGACTCTCGCCCTACTACGAGCAGTACTTC

d_gene: TRBD1
v_gene: TRBV6-2/TRBV6-3
abundance: .
j_gene: TRBJ1-1
CDR3aa: CASSLTGENTEAFF
CDR3nt: TGTGCCAGCAGTTTGACAGGGGAGAACACTGAAGCTTTCTTT

d_gene: .
v_gene: TRBV7-2
abundance: once
j_gene: TRBJ2-2
CDR3aa: CASSPDGSYTGELFF
CDR3nt: TGTGCCAGCAGCCCAGACGGGAGTTACACCGGGGAGCTGTTTTTT

d_gene: .
v_gene: TRBV27
abundance: .
j_gene: TRBJ1-2
CDR3aa: CASSLLPRGRGYTF
CDR3nt: TGTGCCAGCAGTTTACTCCCTAGGGGCAGGGGCTACACCTTC

d_gene: TRBD1
v_gene: TRBV19
abundance: .
j_gene: TRBJ2-5
CDR3aa: CASSLPRTGGRRETQYF
CDR3nt: TGTGCCAGTAGTCTTCCCAGGACAGGGGGACGGCGGGAGACCCAGTACTTC

d_gene: TRBD2
v_gene: TRBV7-3
abundance: .
j_gene: TRBJ2-3
CDR3aa: CASSLRGGNADTQYF
CDR3nt: TGTGCCAGCAGCTTACGGGGGGGCAACGCAGATACGCAGTATTTT

d_gene: TRBD1
v_gene: TRBV19
abundance: .
j_gene: TRBJ1-2
CDR3aa: CASSIRQGYYGYTF
CDR3nt: TGTGCCAGTAGTATCCGACAGGGGTACTATGGCTACACCTTC

d_gene: TRBD1
v_gene: TRBV7-8
abundance: .
j_gene: TRBJ1-2
CDR3aa: CASSLASGQGHYGYTF
CDR3nt: TGTGCCAGCAGCTTAGCTTCGGGACAGGGTCACTATGGCTACACCTTC

d_gene: .
v_gene: TRBV6-6
abundance: .
j_gene: TRBJ1-5
CDR3aa: CASSYSGGSNQPQHF
CDR3nt: TGTGCCAGCAGTTATAGCGGGGGATCGAATCAGCCCCAGCATTTT

d_gene: .
v_gene: TRBV28
abundance: .
j_gene: TRBJ1-6
CDR3aa: CASGSVEGSSYNSPLHF
CDR3nt: TGTGCCAGCGGATCCGTAGAAGGGAGCTCCTATAATTCACCCCTCCACTTT

d_gene: .
v_gene: TRBV19
abundance: .
j_gene: TRBJ1-1
CDR3aa: CASSIGNRVGTEAFF
CDR3nt: TGTGCCAGTAGTATAGGGAACAGGGTGGGCACTGAAGCTTTCTTT

d_gene: .
v_gene: TRBV7-9
abundance: .
j_gene: TRBJ1-4
CDR3aa: CASSLNSNEKLFF
CDR3nt: TGTGCCAGCAGCTTAAACAGTAATGAAAAACTGTTTTTT

d_gene: TRBD1
v_gene: TRBV28
abundance: .
j_gene: TRBJ2-5
CDR3aa: CASVGQGGIETQYF
CDR3nt: TGTGCCAGCGTCGGACAGGGGGGAATAGAGACCCAGTACTTC

d_gene: TRBD2
v_gene: TRBV11-2
abundance: .
j_gene: TRBJ2-5
CDR3aa: CASMSGRGGETQYF
CDR3nt: TGTGCCAGCATGAGCGGGAGAGGGGGAGAGACCCAGTACTTC

d_gene: .
v_gene: TRBV3-1/TRBV3-2
abundance: .
j_gene: TRBJ1-1
CDR3aa: CASSQAGMNTEAFF
CDR3nt: TGTGCCAGCAGCCAAGCAGGGATGAACACTGAAGCTTTCTTT

d_gene: .
v_gene: TRBV19
abundance: .
j_gene: TRBJ1-2
CDR3aa: CASSIQGHLTLYGYTF
CDR3nt: TGTGCCAGTAGTATACAGGGGCACCTTACACTTTATGGCTACACCTTC

d_gene: .
v_gene: TRBV5-1
abundance: .
j_gene: TRBJ2-3
CDR3aa: CASSLAAGQPTDTQYF
CDR3nt: TGCGCCAGCAGCTTGGCTGCAGGGCAACCCACAGATACGCAGTATTTT

d_gene: TRBD1
v_gene: TRBV19
abundance: .
j_gene: TRBJ1-5
CDR3aa: CASSDPGGSNQPQHF
CDR3nt: TGTGCCAGTAGTGATCCAGGGGGCTCAAATCAGCCCCAGCATTTT

d_gene: TRBD1
v_gene: TRBV18
abundance: once
j_gene: TRBJ1-4
CDR3aa: CASSTDRGEGEKLFF
CDR3nt: TGTGCCAGCTCAACGGACAGGGGAGAAGGTGAAAAACTGTTTTTT

d_gene: TRBD1
v_gene: TRBV6-2/TRBV6-3
abundance: once
j_gene: TRBJ1-1
CDR3aa: CASSLGQGRPMNTEAFF
CDR3nt: TGTGCCAGCAGCCTCGGACAGGGGAGACCCATGAACACTGAAGCTTTCTTT